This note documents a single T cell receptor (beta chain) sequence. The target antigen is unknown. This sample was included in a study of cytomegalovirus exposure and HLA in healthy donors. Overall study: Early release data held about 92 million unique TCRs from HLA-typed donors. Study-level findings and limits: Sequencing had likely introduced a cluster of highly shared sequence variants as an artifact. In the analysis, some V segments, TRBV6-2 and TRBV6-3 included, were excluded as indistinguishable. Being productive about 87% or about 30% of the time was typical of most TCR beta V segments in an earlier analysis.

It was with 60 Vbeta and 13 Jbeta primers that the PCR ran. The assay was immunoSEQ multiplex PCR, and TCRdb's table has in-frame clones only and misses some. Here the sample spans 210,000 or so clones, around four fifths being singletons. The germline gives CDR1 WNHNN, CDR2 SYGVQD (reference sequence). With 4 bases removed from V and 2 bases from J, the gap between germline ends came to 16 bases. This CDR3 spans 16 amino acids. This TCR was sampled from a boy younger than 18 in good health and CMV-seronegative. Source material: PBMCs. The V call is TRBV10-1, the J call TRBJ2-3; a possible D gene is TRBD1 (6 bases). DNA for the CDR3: TGCGCCAGCAGTGGACCCAGGGGATGGGACACAGATACGCAGTATTTT. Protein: CASSGPRGWDTDTQYF.